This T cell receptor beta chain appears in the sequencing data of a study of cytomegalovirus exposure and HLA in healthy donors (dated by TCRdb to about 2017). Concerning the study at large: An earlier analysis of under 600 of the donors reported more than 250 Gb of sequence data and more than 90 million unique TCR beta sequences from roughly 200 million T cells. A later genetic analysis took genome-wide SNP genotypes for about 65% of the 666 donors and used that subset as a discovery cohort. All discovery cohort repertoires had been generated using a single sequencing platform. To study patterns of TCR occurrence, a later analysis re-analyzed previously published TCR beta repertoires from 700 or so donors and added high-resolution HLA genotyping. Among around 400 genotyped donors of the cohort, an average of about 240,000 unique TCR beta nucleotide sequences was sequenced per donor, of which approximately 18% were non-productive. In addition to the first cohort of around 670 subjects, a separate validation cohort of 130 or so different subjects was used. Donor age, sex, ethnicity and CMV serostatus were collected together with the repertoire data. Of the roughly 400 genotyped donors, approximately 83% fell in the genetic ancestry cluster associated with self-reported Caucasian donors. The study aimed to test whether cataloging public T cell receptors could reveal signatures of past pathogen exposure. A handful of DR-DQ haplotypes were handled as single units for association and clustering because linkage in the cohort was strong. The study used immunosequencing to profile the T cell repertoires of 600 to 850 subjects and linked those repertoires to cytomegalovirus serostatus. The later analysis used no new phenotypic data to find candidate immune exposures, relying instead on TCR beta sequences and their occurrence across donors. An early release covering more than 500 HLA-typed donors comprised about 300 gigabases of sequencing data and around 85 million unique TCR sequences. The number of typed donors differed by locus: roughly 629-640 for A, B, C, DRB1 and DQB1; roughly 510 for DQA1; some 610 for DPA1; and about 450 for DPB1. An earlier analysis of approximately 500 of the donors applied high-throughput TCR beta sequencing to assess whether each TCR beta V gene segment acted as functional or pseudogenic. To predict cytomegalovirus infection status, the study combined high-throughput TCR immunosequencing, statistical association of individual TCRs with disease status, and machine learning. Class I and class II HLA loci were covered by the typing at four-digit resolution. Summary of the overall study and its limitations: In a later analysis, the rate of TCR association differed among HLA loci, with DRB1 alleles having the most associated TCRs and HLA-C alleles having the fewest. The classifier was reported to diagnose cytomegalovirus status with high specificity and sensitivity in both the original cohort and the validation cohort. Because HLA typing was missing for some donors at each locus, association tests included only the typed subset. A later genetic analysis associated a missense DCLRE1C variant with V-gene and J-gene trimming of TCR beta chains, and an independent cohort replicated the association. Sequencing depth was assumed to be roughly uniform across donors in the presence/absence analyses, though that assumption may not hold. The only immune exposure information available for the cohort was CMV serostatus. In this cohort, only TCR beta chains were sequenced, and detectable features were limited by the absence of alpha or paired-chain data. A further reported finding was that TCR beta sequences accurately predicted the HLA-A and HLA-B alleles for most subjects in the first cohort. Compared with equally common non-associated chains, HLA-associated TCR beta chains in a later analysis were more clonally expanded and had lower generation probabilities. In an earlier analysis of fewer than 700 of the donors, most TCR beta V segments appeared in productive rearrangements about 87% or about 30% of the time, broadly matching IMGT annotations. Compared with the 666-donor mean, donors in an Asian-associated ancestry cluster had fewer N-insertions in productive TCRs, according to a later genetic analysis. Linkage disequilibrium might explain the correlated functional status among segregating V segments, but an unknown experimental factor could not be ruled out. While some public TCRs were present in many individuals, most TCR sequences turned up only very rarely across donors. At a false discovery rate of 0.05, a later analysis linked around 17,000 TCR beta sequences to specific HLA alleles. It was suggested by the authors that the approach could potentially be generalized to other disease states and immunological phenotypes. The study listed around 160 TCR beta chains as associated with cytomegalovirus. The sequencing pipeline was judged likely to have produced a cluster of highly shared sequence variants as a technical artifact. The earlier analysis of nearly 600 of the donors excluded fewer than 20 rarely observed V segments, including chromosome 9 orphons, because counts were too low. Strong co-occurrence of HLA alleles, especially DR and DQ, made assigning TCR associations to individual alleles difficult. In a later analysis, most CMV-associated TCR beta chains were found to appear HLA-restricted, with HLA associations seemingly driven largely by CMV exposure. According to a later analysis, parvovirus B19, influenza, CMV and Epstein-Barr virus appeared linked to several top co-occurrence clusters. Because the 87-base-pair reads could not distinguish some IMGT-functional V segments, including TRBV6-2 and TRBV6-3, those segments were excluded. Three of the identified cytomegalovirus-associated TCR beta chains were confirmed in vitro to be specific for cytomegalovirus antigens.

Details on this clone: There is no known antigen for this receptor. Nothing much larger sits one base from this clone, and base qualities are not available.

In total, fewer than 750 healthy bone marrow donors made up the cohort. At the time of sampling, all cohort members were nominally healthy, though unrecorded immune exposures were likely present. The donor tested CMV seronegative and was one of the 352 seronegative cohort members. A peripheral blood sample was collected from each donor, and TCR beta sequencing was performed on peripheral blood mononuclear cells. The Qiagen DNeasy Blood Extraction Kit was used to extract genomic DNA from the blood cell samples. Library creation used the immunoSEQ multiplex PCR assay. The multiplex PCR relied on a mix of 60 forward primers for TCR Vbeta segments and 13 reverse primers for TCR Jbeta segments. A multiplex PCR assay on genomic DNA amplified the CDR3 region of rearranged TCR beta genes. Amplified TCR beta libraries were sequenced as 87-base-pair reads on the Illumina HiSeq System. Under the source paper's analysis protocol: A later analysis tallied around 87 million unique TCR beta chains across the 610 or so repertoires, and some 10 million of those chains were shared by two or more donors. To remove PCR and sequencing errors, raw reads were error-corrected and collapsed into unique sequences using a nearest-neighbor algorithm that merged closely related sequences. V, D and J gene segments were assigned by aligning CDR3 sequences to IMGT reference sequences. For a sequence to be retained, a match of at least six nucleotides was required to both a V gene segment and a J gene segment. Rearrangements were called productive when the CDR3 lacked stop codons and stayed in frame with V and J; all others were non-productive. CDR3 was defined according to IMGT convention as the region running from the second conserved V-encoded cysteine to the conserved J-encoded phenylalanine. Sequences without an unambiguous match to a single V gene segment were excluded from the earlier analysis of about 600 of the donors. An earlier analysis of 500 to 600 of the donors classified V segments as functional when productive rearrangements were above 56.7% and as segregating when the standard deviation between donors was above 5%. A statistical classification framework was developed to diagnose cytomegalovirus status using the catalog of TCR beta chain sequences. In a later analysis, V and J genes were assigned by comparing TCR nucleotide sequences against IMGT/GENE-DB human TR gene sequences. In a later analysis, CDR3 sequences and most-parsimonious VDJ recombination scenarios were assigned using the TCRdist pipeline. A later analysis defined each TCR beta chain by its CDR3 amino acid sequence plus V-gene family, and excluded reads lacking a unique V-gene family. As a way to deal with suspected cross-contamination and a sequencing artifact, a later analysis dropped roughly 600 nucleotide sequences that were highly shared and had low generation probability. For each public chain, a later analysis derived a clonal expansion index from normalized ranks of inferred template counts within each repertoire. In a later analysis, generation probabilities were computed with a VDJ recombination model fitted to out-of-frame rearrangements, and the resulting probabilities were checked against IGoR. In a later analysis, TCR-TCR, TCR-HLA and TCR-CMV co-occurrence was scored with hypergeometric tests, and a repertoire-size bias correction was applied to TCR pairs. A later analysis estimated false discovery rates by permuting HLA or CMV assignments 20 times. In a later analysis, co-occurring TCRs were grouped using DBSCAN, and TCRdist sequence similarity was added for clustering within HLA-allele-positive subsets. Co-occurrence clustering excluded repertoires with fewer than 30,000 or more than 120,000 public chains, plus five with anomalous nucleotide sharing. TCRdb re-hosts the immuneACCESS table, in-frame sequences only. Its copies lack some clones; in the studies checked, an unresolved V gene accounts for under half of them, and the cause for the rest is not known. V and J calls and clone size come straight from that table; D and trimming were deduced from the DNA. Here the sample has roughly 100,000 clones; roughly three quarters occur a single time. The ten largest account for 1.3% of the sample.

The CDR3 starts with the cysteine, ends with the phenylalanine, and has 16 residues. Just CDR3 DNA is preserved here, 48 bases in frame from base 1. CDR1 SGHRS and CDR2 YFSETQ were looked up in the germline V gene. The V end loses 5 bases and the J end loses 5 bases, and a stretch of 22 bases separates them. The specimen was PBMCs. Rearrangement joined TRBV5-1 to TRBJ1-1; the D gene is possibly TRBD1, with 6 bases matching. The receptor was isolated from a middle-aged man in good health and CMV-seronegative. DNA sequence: TGCGCCAGCAGTTACTCCGAGACAGGCCGTTTTACTGAAGCTTTCTTT. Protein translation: CASSYSETGRFTEAFF.